This T cell receptor beta chain was observed in a study of shared clonotypes between healthy human individuals. Germline CDR1 MDHEN, CDR2 SYDVKM. Trimming cost V 4 bases and J 4 bases, with 8 bases left between them. This CDR3 spans 12 amino acids. Here immunoSEQ multiplex PCR was the method, and the copy in TCRdb shows in-frame clones only, minus some. Here the sample spans a few hundred thousand clones, around 87% being singletons. The sequenced material came from memory CD8+ T cells sorted from blood. The subset denotes: CD45RO+ cells pooled with CCR7-negative TemRA cells. The clonotype originates from a man younger than 35 in good health. V and J are TRBV28 and TRBJ2-7; no definite D call. In nucleotides, the CDR3 is TGTGCCAGCAGTTATCGAGAGTACGAGCAGTACTTC. Residues: CASSYREYEQYF.